These 16 T cell receptor beta chains came from one sample sequenced in a study of blood T cell repertoires in COVID-19. Assay used: immunoSEQ multiplex PCR; TCRdb lists only in-frame clones, some missing. The table records around 29,000 clones, less than 90% of them present only once. The sequencing input was peripheral blood. The receptors shown here come from a woman aged 55-75 years with active COVID-19.

The chain uses TRBV10-3 and TRBJ2-3; 11 bases match TRBD2. V was clipped by 10 bases and J by 3 bases; unmatched bases: 9. Germline loops: CDR1 ENHRY, CDR2 SYGVKD. This CDR3 contains 15 residues. The CDR3 protein is CATHSGGAGTDTQYF. As DNA, the CDR3 is TGTGCCACTCATAGCGGGGGGGCCGGGACAGATACGCAGTATTTT.

V gene TRBV30 combines with J gene TRBJ1-1; D call uncertain. CDR1 is GTSNPN and CDR2 is SVGIG in the germline V gene (reference sequence). The CDR3 is made up of 11 amino acids. V was cut by 1 base and J by 5 bases, with 5 bases left in between. CDR3 amino acids: CAWSGQTEAFF. CDR3 coding DNA: TGTGCCTGGAGTGGACAAACTGAAGCTTTCTTT.

The genes are TRBV3-1 (or the pseudogene TRBV3-2) and TRBJ2-7; TRBD2 matches 9 bases. V dropped 4 bases and J dropped 9; count of bases not matched to a gene: 16. Germline V gives CDR1 LGHDT, CDR2 YNNKEL (reference sequence). The CDR3 contains 16 residues. The CDR3 coding sequence is TGTGCCAGCAGCCCTACAGCTAGCGGGGTTCGCTTCGGGCAGTACTTC. This encodes CASSPTASGVRFGQYF.

This clone was seen once. The V and J genes are TRBV19 and TRBJ1-1; 9 bases map to TRBD1. The germline gives CDR1 LNHDA, CDR2 SQIVND (reference sequence). V was pared by 3 bases and J by 5 bases, with 4 bases of the junction left unmatched. The CDR3 runs to 14 residues. The CDR3 DNA reads TGTGCCAGTAGTATCGTACAGGGGGCTACTGAAGCTTTCTTT. Protein: CASSIVQGATEAFF. Supplemented by reference TRBV19 and TRBJ1-1, the full variable domain reads DGGITQSPKYLFRKEGQNVTLSCEQNLNHDAMYWYRQDPGQGLRLIYYSQIVNDFQKGDIAEGYSVSREKKESFPLTVTSAQKNPTAFYLCASSIVQGATEAFFGQGTRLTVV.

V and J are TRBV10-3 and TRBJ1-1; D uncertain. The CDR3 sequence is 14 residues long. Looked up from germline, CDR1 is ENHRY and CDR2 is SYGVKD. V lost 10 bases and J 0 bases, leaving 15 bases between the germline ends. CDR3 protein: CATRPLGLNTEAFF. For the CDR3, the DNA is TGTGCCACCCGGCCACTAGGGCTGAACACTGAAGCTTTCTTT.

The V gene is TRBV14, the J gene TRBJ2-7, with 11 bases lining up with TRBD2. The V gene end was trimmed by 4 bases and the J gene end by 0 bases; junction bases not matched to a gene: 2. Germline V CDR1 and CDR2: SGHDN, FVKESK. This CDR3 comprises 15 residues. Here the CDR3 DNA reads TGTGCCAGCAGCCGACTAGCGGGGCGCTCCTACGAGCAGTACTTC. Translated, it gives CASSRLAGRSYEQYF.

The rearrangement links TRBV5-1 to TRBJ2-7; maybe TRBD2 (5 bases). This CDR3 comprises 19 residues. V was shortened by 0 bases and J by 4 bases, with 26 bases between the two germline ends. Germline assignment: CDR1 SGHRS and CDR2 YFSETQ. CDR3 nucleotide sequence: TGCGCCAGCAGCTTGGTATGGAAGGGAACCCTAGAAACGGGGTACGAGCAGTACTTC. This encodes CASSLVWKGTLETGYEQYF.

This chain links TRBV6-1 with TRBJ2-7, with 16 bases lining up with TRBD2. After removal of 5 bases from V and 2 bases from J, the junction contained 9 bases not matched to a gene. This CDR3 is 18 amino acids long. CDR1 and CDR2 (germline): MNHNS, SASEGT. CDR3 bases: TGTGCCAGCAGTAAAGGGACTAGCGGGGGGGCCGACCCCTACGAGCAGTACTTC. It specifies CASSKGTSGGADPYEQYF.

V is TRBV11-3 and J is TRBJ2-1, with D possibly matching TRBD2 (6 bases). Per germline, CDR1 SGHNT and CDR2 YENEEA. CDR3 length: 16 residues. V was shortened by 5 bases and J by 7 bases, with 21 bases between the two germline ends. CDR3 region: CASSPRTTPGGNEQFF. The CDR3 nucleotides read TGTGCCAGCAGCCCCAGGACTACCCCCGGTGGGAATGAGCAGTTCTTC.

V gene TRBV5-4 combines with J gene TRBJ2-2; 10 nucleotides agree with TRBD2. After removal of 4 bases from V and 1 base from J, the junction contained 4 bases not matched to a gene. Germline loops: CDR1 SGHNT, CDR2 YYREEE (reference sequence). This CDR3 contains 16 residues. The DNA of the CDR3 is TGTGCCAGCAGCGGCCAGCGGGGGGGGAACACCGGGGAGCTGTTTTTT. Its translation: CASSGQRGGNTGELFF. The entire variable domain, with the rest obtained from reference TRBV5-4 and TRBJ2-2, is as follows: ETGVTQSPTHLIKTRGQQVTLRCSSQSGHNTVSWYQQALGQGPQFIFQYYREEENGRGNFPPRFSGLQFPNYSSELNVNALELDDSALYLCASSGQRGGNTGELFFGEGSRLTVL.

The chain is built from TRBV7-9 and TRBJ1-1; TRBD1 is a possible D gene (6 bases). The CDR3 has 14 amino acids. V lost 7 bases to trimming and J lost 0 bases, with 12 bases between them. The germline CDR1 and CDR2 sequences are SEHNR and FQNEAQ (reference sequence). CDR3 sequence (DNA): TGTGCCAGCACCTGGGGGCTAATGAACACTGAAGCTTTCTTT. Amino acid sequence: CASTWGLMNTEAFF.

The chain recombines TRBV28 with TRBJ2-5; TRBD2 matches 10 bases. Germline V gene lookup returns CDR1 MDHEN and CDR2 SYDVKM. V gave up 5 bases and J gave up 2 bases; unmatched junction bases: 5. This CDR3 comprises 15 residues. CDR3 DNA sequence: TGTGCCAGCAGTCCAACTAGCGGGGCGCAAGAGACCCAGTACTTC. This gives the protein CASSPTSGAQETQYF.

The genes are TRBV7-9 and TRBJ1-1; D not resolved. Germline CDR1 is SEHNR and CDR2 is FQNEAQ (reference sequence). The CDR3 loop spans 11 amino acids. Trimming stripped 3 bases from V and 8 bases from J, with 7 bases between. DNA of the CDR3: TGTGCCAGCAGCTTTTCCGGGGAAGCTTTCTTT. Its protein product is CASSFSGEAFF.

V and J are TRBV5-1 and TRBJ1-1; perhaps TRBD1 as D (5 bases). Germline values: CDR1 SGHRS, CDR2 YFSETQ. CDR3 length: 14 residues. V gave up 6 bases and J gave up 0 bases, with 12 bases separating them. The CDR3 DNA reads TGCGCCAGCATGGGGGGAGGAGTGAACACTGAAGCTTTCTTT. Translating it yields CASMGGGVNTEAFF.

The chain combines TRBV9 with TRBJ2-3; 8 nucleotides align to TRBD2. CDR3 length equals 17 residues. V shed 3 bases and J 6 bases; nucleotides not matched to a gene: 15. CDR1 and CDR2 (germline): SGDLS, YYNGEE. CDR3 loop: CASSAQGTGGIQDTQYF. Here the CDR3 DNA reads TGTGCCAGCAGCGCCCAGGGGACGGGAGGGATTCAGGATACGCAGTATTTT.

The chain carries TRBV5-5 and TRBJ2-2; 9 bases line up with TRBD2. With 4 bases clipped from V and 6 bases from J, the junction kept 10 bases outside the gene matches. CDR1 and CDR2 (germline): SGHKS, YYEKEE (reference sequence). The CDR3 has 16 amino acids. Written as DNA, the CDR3 is TGTGCCAGCAGCCCGGTTGGCGGGGGGGCCGCCGGGGAGCTGTTTTTT. It encodes CASSPVGGGAAGELFF.